This TCR beta chain was retrieved from a study of blood T cell repertoires in COVID-19. Turning to the study itself: COVID-19 samples collected from the United States, Italy and Spain covered acute and convalescent phases. PBMCs, B-cell-depleted T cells, or T cells provided the cDNA or gDNA that made up the material.

V was clipped by 10 bases and J by 8 bases; unmatched bases: 12. Germline V lookup: CDR1 SGHTA, CDR2 FQGNSA. This CDR3 comprises 13 residues. Authors' processing steps: Amplifying reference gene primers gave estimates of nucleated cell counts. TCRdb's table, derived via immunoSEQ multiplex PCR, lists solely in-frame clones and lacks some. V, J and clone size reflect that table, while D and trimming were determined from the DNA. The table has roughly 140,000 clones, around 91% seen once; the top ten hold approximately 3%. Sequenced material: peripheral blood. V usage is TRBV7-2 and J usage is TRBJ2-3; the match to TRBD2 covers 7 bases. This TCR derives from a woman between 55 and 75 years old with active COVID-19. The CDR3 nucleotides are TGTGCCACAACGCGGGAGCCCCCGGGTACGCAGTATTTT. This codes for CATTREPPGTQYF. The full variable domain, with the rest looked up from reference TRBV7-2 and TRBJ2-3, is GAGVSQSPSNKVTEKGKDVELRCDPISGHTALYWYRQSLGQGLEFLIYFQGNSAPDKSGLPSDRFSAERTGGSVSTLTIQRTQQEDSAVYLCATTREPPGTQYFGPGTRLTVL.